This T cell receptor beta chain comes out of a study of OX40 agonist ivuxolimab in advanced cancers. The germline CDR1 and CDR2 sequences are MNHNS and SASEGT. Trimming removed 2 bases from V and 6 bases from J, with 11 bases in between. The CDR3 contains 14 residues. Method: immunoSEQ multiplex PCR; TCRdb's copy keeps in-frame clones and lacks some. The data hold about 51,000 clones, with about 88% observed a single time. The study's findings and limits: At 0.1 to 3.0 mg/kg and by week 6, clonal expansion occurred in CD4+ and CD8+ blood T cells.

With respect to this clone: As yet, its antigen is unknown.

This chain links TRBV6-1 with TRBJ1-5, with unresolved D. This clonotype was obtained from an adult with an advanced solid tumor such as melanoma, head and neck, liver or kidney cancer. Source: CD4+ or CD8+ T cells sorted from blood, taken in a trial of the OX40 agonist ivuxolimab. The CDR3 region has the DNA TGTGCCAGCAGTGAATATGGGTTAGGTCAGCCCCAGCATTTT. The encoded protein is CASSEYGLGQPQHF.